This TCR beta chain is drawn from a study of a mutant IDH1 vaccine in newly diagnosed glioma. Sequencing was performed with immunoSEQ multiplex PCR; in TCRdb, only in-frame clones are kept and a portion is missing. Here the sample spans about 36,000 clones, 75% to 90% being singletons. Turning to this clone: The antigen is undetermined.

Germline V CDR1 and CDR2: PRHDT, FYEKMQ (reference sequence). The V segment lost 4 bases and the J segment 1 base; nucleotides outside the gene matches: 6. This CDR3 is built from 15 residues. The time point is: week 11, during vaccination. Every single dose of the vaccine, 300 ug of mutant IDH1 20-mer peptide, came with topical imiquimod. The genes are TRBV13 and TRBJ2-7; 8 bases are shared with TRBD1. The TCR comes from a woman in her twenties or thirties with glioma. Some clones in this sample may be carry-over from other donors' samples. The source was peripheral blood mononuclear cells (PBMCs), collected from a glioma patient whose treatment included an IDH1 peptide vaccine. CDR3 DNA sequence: TGTGCCAGCAGCTCCGGGACAGGCCCTTCCTACGAGCAGTACTTC. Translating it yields CASSSGTGPSYEQYF.